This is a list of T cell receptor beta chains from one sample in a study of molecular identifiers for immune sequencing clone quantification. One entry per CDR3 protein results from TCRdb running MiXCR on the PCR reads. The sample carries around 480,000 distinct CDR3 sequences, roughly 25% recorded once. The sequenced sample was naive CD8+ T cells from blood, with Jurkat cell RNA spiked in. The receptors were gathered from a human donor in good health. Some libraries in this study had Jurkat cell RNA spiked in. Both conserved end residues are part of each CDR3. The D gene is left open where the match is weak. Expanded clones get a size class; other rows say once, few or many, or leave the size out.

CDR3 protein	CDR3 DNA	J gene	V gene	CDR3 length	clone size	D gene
CASSIKVTGELFF	TGTGCCAGTAGTATCAAGGTCACCGGGGAGCTGTTTTTT	TRBJ2-2	TRBV19	13	few	NA
CTSTQSASTARAAKNIQYF	TGTACCAGCACTCAGAGCGCCAGCACGGCGCGAGCAGCCAAAAACATTCAGTACTTC	TRBJ2-4	TRBV12-3/TRBV12-4	19	once	NA
CASSVESSPTDTQYF	TGTGCCAGCAGCGTAGAGAGCAGTCCCACAGATACGCAGTATTTT	TRBJ2-3	TRBV9	15	few	NA
CASSCLDRVHEQYF	TGTGCCAGCAGTTGCTTGGACAGGGTCCACGAGCAGTACTTC	TRBJ2-7	TRBV6-2/TRBV6-3	14	NA	TRBD1
CASGAWGAKNIQYF	TGTGCCAGCGGGGCGTGGGGAGCCAAAAACATTCAGTACTTC	TRBJ2-4	TRBV2	14	few	NA
CASTGLAGGYEQFF	TGTGCCAGCACCGGACTAGCCGGAGGGTATGAGCAGTTCTTC	TRBJ2-1	TRBV7-9	14	few	TRBD2
CASSQVSAERIYGYTF	TGTGCCAGCAGCCAAGTGTCGGCAGAACGAATCTATGGCTACACCTTC	TRBJ1-2	TRBV3-1	16	few	NA
CASSVEGVRADTQYF	TGTGCCAGCAGCGTAGAGGGGGTTCGGGCAGATACGCAGTATTTT	TRBJ2-3	TRBV9	15	NA	NA
CSAENGEGGTDTQYF	TGCAGTGCCGAGAACGGTGAAGGGGGCACAGATACGCAGTATTTT	TRBJ2-3	TRBV20-1	15	NA	NA
CASSQDVTGSSYEQYF	TGCGCCAGCAGCCAAGATGTAACGGGGAGCTCCTACGAGCAGTACTTC	TRBJ2-7	TRBV4-3	16	few	NA
CSVAPSFSTEAFF	TGCAGCGTCGCCCCGTCATTTAGCACTGAAGCTTTCTTT	TRBJ1-1	TRBV29-1	13	many	NA
CASSQVNDEKLFF	TGTGCCAGCAGCCAAGTTAACGATGAAAAACTGTTTTTT	TRBJ1-4	TRBV3-1	13	NA	NA
CASSPWVRRSYNSPLHF	TGTGCCAGCAGCCCCTGGGTCCGCAGGTCCTATAATTCACCCCTCCACTTT	TRBJ1-6	TRBV5-5	17	NA	NA
CASSSWPPNGQEGGYGYTF	TGTGCCAGCAGTTCATGGCCCCCAAATGGACAGGAAGGGGGCTATGGCTACACCTTC	TRBJ1-2	TRBV27	19	NA	TRBD1
CSAPAGGLRYTEQYF	TGCAGTGCCCCAGCGGGAGGGCTTAGGTATACCGAGCAGTACTTC	TRBJ2-7	TRBV20-1	15	NA	TRBD2
CASSFRGAGASPLHF	TGTGCCAGCAGTTTCCGCGGGGCAGGGGCTTCACCCCTCCACTTT	TRBJ1-6	TRBV27	15	NA	NA
CSARDLGAARYF	TGCAGTGCTAGAGATCTGGGGGCAGCGCGGTACTTC	TRBJ2-7	TRBV20-1	12	NA	NA
CSVNGQGNTEAFF	TGCAGCGTGAATGGACAGGGTAACACTGAAGCTTTCTTT	TRBJ1-1	TRBV29-1	13	many	TRBD1